Below, one T cell receptor beta chain is given with its context. Its antigen is currently unknown. The CDR3 totals 13 residues. The V and J ends lost 5 bases and 8 bases respectively, with 13 bases between them. CDR1 SEHNR and CDR2 FQNEAQ come from the germline V gene (reference sequence). CD8 cells classed as naive were CD45RO-negative and positively selected for CCR7, excluding terminally differentiated effector memory CD45RA+ cells. These data originate in a study of shared clonotypes between healthy human individuals. Study-level points and caveats: In general, naive subsets displayed greater estimated richness than memory subsets did. Naive CD4 clonotypes were shared across a handful of donors at around 5%.

Per the original data handling: Because ImmunoSEQ provided only junction sequences with no quality scores, the filtering differed. Some clones are missing from TCRdb's copy, which holds only in-frame ones; the method was immunoSEQ multiplex PCR. The V and J calls and clone size were taken over from that table, and D and trimming were inferred from the DNA. The profile shows around 2.1 million clones, 90% to 95% of them singletons. The chain combines TRBV7-9 with TRBJ2-1; maybe TRBD2 (6 bases). The sequence came from a man younger than 30 in good health. Some clones in this sample may be carry-over from other donors' samples. Material: naive CD8+ T cells from PBMCs. In DNA, the CDR3 is TGTGCCAGCAGCCAAGGACTACGGCATGAGCAGTTCTTC. Its protein product is CASSQGLRHEQFF.